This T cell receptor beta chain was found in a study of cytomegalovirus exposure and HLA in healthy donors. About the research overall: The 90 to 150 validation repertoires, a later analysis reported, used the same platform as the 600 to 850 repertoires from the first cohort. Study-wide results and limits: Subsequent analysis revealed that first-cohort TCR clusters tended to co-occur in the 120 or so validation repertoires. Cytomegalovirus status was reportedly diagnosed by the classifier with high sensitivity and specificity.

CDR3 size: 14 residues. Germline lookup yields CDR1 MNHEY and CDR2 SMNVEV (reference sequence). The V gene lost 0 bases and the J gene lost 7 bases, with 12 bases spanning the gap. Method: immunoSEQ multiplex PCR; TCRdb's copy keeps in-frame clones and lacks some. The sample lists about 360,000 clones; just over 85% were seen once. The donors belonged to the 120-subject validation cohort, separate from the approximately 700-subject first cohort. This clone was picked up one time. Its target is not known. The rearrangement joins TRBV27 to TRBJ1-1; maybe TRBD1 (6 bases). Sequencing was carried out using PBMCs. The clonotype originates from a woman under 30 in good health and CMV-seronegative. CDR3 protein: CASSLSWGRDEAFF. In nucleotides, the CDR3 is TGTGCCAGCAGTTTATCTTGGGGGCGAGATGAAGCTTTCTTT.